The 6 T cell receptor beta chains reported below all come from one sample, sequenced in a study of monozygotic twins with inflammatory bowel disease. Reanalyzing the 5' RACE reads, TCRdb keeps one entry per CDR3 protein, without DNA. This repertoire includes tens of thousands of distinct CDR3 sequences. The source material was blood. The receptors were sampled from a human donor with ulcerative colitis or Crohn's disease, or a healthy co-twin of an affected twin (not recorded which).

The chain joins TRBV14 to TRBJ2-3; TCRdb names TRBD1, which stays unverified in the absence of DNA. This CDR3 comprises 13 residues. The V gene's germline CDR1 is SGHDN and CDR2 FVKESK. The chain's CDR3 is CASSQGGLDTQYF.

The chain carries TRBV20-1 and TRBJ2-2. CDR1 is DFQATT and CDR2 is SNEGSKA in the germline V gene (reference sequence). This CDR3 region has 12 residues. CDR3 loop: CSARRDTGELFF.

The chain combines TRBV20-1 with TRBJ2-7; TCRdb gives TRBD1 as the D gene, but with no DNA this cannot be confirmed. The CDR3 sequence is 14 residues long. CDR1 is DFQATT, CDR2 SNEGSKA, per germline (reference sequence). The CDR3 loop reads CSATSPDRGDEQYF.

This rearrangement joins TRBV29-1 to TRBJ1-1. CDR1 and CDR2 (germline): SQVTM, ANQGSEA. This CDR3 spans 13 amino acids. The CDR3 protein is CSAGGRALAEAFF. Based on the CDR3 plus reference TRBV29-1 and TRBJ1-1, the full variable domain is SAVISQKPSRDICQRGTSLTIQCQVDSQVTMMFWYRQQPGQSLTLIATANQGSEATYESGFVIDKFPISRPNLTFSTLTVSNMSPEDSSIYLCSAGGRALAEAFFGQGTRLTVV.

This chain links TRBV6-5 with TRBJ1-3; with no DNA, the TCRdb D assignment of TRBD1 cannot be verified. The CDR3 has 15 residues. Germline CDR1 MNHEY, CDR2 SVGAGI. CDR3 loop: CASSYSTGAGNTIYF.

The chain employs TRBV6-2 or TRBV6-3 and TRBJ1-2. This CDR3 is built from 14 residues. Germline loops: CDR1 MNHEY, CDR2 SVGEGT. CDR3: CASRREGTLYGYTF.